This T cell receptor (beta chain) is from a study of CD8 T cells in ankylosing spondylitis. Study outcomes and limitations: In the blood and synovial fluid of reactive arthritis, some motif variants had been previously reported.

This clonotype appeared many times. Its antigen remains unknown. Trimming took 6 bases from V and 1 from J, leaving 20 bases between them. The CDR3 covers 17 residues. Preparation of TCR beta libraries was done by quantitative 5'-RACE with molecular barcodes. TCRdb analysed the 5' RACE reads with MiXCR anew, one entry per CDR3 protein. The profile shows around 130,000 distinct CDR3 sequences, 7% to 10% of them singletons. V and J are TRBV12-3 or TRBV12-4 and TRBJ2-3; D is perhaps TRBD2 (5 bases). Sequenced: blood, either unsorted or a sorted T cell fraction (not recorded which). The source of this sequence is a male donor with ankylosing spondylitis or in good health (not recorded which). CDR3 in DNA: TGTGCCAGCAGAGACCCCCTGGGTAGCGACGGCACAGATACGCAGTATTTT. Its translation: CASRDPLGSDGTDTQYF.